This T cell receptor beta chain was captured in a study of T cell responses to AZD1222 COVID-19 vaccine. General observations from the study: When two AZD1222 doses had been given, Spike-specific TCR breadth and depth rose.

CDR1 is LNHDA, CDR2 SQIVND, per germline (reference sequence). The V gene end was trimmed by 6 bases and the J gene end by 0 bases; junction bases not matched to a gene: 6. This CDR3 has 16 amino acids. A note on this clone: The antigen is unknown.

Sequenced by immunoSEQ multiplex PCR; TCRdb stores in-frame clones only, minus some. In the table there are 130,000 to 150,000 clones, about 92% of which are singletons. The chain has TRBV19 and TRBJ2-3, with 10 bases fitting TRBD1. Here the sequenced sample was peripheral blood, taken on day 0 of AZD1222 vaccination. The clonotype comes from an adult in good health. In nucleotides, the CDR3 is TGTGCCAGTAGGCCATGGGACAGGGGTAGCACAGATACGCAGTATTTT. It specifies CASRPWDRGSTDTQYF. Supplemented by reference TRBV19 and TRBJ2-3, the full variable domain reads DGGITQSPKYLFRKEGQNVTLSCEQNLNHDAMYWYRQDPGQGLRLIYYSQIVNDFQKGDIAEGYSVSREKKESFPLTVTSAQKNPTAFYLCASRPWDRGSTDTQYFGPGTRLTVL.